Below, 25 T cell receptor beta chains from the same sample are listed, as sequenced in a study of vaccination effects on CD4 cells after COVID-19. Clones were sequenced by immunoSEQ multiplex PCR, and TCRdb holds only the in-frame ones, with some missing. The data contain 20,000 to 25,000 clones, around 72% of them singletons. No cognate antigen is known for these TCRs. With the ViraFEST assay, the study expanded antigen-specific CD4+ T cells using viral peptide pools, then sequenced them. Cultured cells yielded isolated CD4+ T cells after about ten days. This individual tested PCR-positive for SARS-CoV-2 infection between March and December 2020. Sequenced here: CD4+ T cells from PBMCs cultured with a peptide pool, sampled before COVID-19 vaccination. These receptors came from a human donor who had a prior SARS-CoV-2 infection.

The chain joins TRBV19 to TRBJ2-1; TRBD2 aligns across 11 bases. The length of the CDR3 is 15 residues. Germline V gives CDR1 LNHDA, CDR2 SQIVND (reference sequence). Trimming cost V 5 bases and J 9 bases; bases outside gene matches: 9. The CDR3 sequence is CASSLIAGGPTEQFF. The DNA for the CDR3 is TGTGCCAGTAGTCTTATAGCGGGAGGGCCTACTGAGCAGTTCTTC. The full variable domain, its missing parts supplied by reference TRBV19 and TRBJ2-1, is DGGITQSPKYLFRKEGQNVTLSCEQNLNHDAMYWYRQDPGQGLRLIYYSQIVNDFQKGDIAEGYSVSREKKESFPLTVTSAQKNPTAFYLCASSLIAGGPTEQFFGPGTRLTVL.

This clone occurred once. The CDR3 region is CASSYQEVAEQYF. In nucleotides, the CDR3 is TGTGCCAGCAGTTATCAGGAGGTTGCCGAGCAGTACTTC. The V and J genes are TRBV6-5 and TRBJ2-7; tentative D call: TRBD2 (5 bases). The length of the CDR3 is 13 residues. Germline assignment: CDR1 MNHEY and CDR2 SVGAGI. V lost 3 bases and J 6 bases, leaving 12 bases between the germline ends.

The chain is built from TRBV3-1 (or the pseudogene TRBV3-2) and TRBJ1-4, with D unresolved. The CDR3 sequence is 15 residues long. Looked up from germline, CDR1 is LGHDT and CDR2 is YNNKEL (reference sequence). V shed 0 bases and J shed 4 bases, with 9 bases lying between them. The CDR3: CASSQDLGINEKLFF. In DNA form, the CDR3 reads TGTGCCAGCAGCCAAGATCTGGGAATTAATGAAAAACTGTTTTTT.

This chain joins TRBV6-5 and TRBJ2-5; 11 nucleotides align to TRBD1. The germline CDR1 and CDR2 sequences are MNHEY and SVGAGI. Germline trimming cut 5 bases from V and 2 bases from J; bases unmatched to any gene: 1. This CDR3 has 14 amino acids. CDR3 sequence (DNA): TGTGCCAGCAGTAGGGACAGGGGGCAAGAGACCCAGTACTTC. It is translated as CASSRDRGQETQYF.

A remark on this clone: The sample contains more than one DNA sequence encoding this CDR3. This chain connects TRBV2 to TRBJ1-2, with TRBD1 matching 7 bases. J gave up 2 bases and V 7 bases, and 4 bases lay outside the gene matches. The CDR3 runs to 13 residues. The V gene's germline CDR1 is SNHLY and CDR2 FYNNEI. The CDR3 loop is CASTRDRNYGYTF. In DNA form, the CDR3 reads TGTGCCAGCACCCGGGACAGAAACTATGGCTACACCTTC.

V and J are TRBV5-1 and TRBJ1-3; D is unresolved. V was trimmed by 4 bases and J by 2 bases, leaving 10 bases between them. Germline loops: CDR1 SGHRS, CDR2 YFSETQ. The CDR3 is made up of 14 amino acids. This CDR3 reads CASSSPEAGNTIYF. The DNA of the CDR3 is TGCGCCAGCAGCAGCCCGGAGGCTGGAAACACCATATATTTT. The whole variable domain, remainder taken from reference TRBV5-1 and TRBJ1-3, is KAGVTQTPRYLIKTRGQQVTLSCSPISGHRSVSWYQQTPGQGLQFLFEYFSETQRNKGNFPGRFSGRQFSNSRSEMNVSTLELGDSALYLCASSSPEAGNTIYFGEGSWLTVV.

A single count supports this clone. CDR3 sequence (DNA): TGTGCCTGGAGTGTTAGGGCGGGGAGATACAATGAGCAGTTCTTC. Translation gives CAWSVRAGRYNEQFF. This chain connects TRBV30 to TRBJ2-1; a weak D match, TRBD2 (6 bases). With 0 bases removed from V and 4 bases from J, the gap between germline ends came to 13 bases. The CDR3 is 15 amino acids. Germline-derived CDR1 and CDR2 are GTSNPN and SVGIG (reference sequence).

The rearrangement joins TRBV4-2 to TRBJ2-3, with 10 bases matching TRBD2. The CDR3 is 18 residues long. V shed 4 bases, J shed 0 bases, and the junction held 10 bases outside the gene matches. Per germline, CDR1 LGHNA and CDR2 YNFKEQ. CDR3 residues: CASSLDTSSGRSTDTQYF. CDR3 nucleotide sequence: TGTGCCAGCAGCCTTGACACAAGTAGCGGGAGGAGCACAGATACGCAGTATTTT.

In its sample, this clone was seen once. The chain uses TRBV7-9 and TRBJ2-1, with 7 bases that match TRBD2. V trimming: 4 bases; J trimming: 7 bases; junction bases outside the gene matches: 13. The CDR3 is 16 residues long. The germline V gene has CDR1 SEHNR and CDR2 FQNEAQ (reference sequence). CDR3 DNA: TGTGCCAGCAGCTACACCCCCCCGGGGGGAGGTAATGAGCAGTTCTTC. The encoded protein is CASSYTPPGGGNEQFF.

The CDR3 loop is CASSILSPGGEPQHF. DNA for the CDR3: TGTGCCAGTAGTATTCTTTCCCCCGGAGGGGAGCCCCAGCATTTT. The chain carries TRBV19 and TRBJ1-5, with TRBD1 as a possible D gene (5 bases). V lost 3 bases and J 8 bases, leaving 17 bases between the germline ends. The CDR3 is 15 amino acids. Germline V gives CDR1 LNHDA, CDR2 SQIVND (reference sequence).

The chain links TRBV7-2 to TRBJ2-1, with D perhaps being TRBD1 or TRBD2 (5 bases each). The CDR3 sequence is 14 residues long. Trimming stripped 1 base from V and 15 bases from J, with 19 bases between. Germline CDR1 SGHTA, CDR2 FQGNSA. CDR3 DNA sequence: TGTGCCAGCAGCTTAGGGGGCGGGTTGAGCAAGATGTTCTTC. Protein: CASSLGGGLSKMFF. Full variable domain (outside the CDR3, taken from reference TRBV7-2 and TRBJ2-1): GAGVSQSPSNKVTEKGKDVELRCDPISGHTALYWYRQSLGQGLEFLIYFQGNSAPDKSGLPSDRFSAERTGGSVSTLTIQRTQQEDSAVYLCASSLGGGLSKMFFGPGTRLTVL.

The V call is TRBV11-2, the J call TRBJ2-7; 10 nucleotides agree with TRBD1. The ends lost 5 bases at V and 5 bases at J; junction bases unmatched: 12. Germline lookup yields CDR1 SGHAT and CDR2 FQNNGV. This CDR3 region has 16 residues. This CDR3 is CASSTVRDRGSHEQYF. DNA for the CDR3: TGTGCCAGCAGCACTGTCCGGGACAGGGGTTCCCACGAGCAGTACTTC. Looking up the rest from reference TRBV11-2 and TRBJ2-7 gives the full variable domain: EAGVAQSPRYKIIEKRQSVAFWCNPISGHATLYWYQQILGQGPKLLIQFQNNGVVDDSQLPKDRFSAERLKGVDSTLKIQPAKLEDSAVYLCASSTVRDRGSHEQYFGPGTRLTVT.

The chain employs TRBV5-4 and TRBJ1-2; TRBD1 aligns across 9 bases. CDR1 is SGHNT, CDR2 YYREEE, per germline (reference sequence). The CDR3 totals 14 residues. V trimming: 4 bases; J trimming: 6 bases; junction bases outside the gene matches: 7. The chain's CDR3 is CASSRHTGGDGYTF. The CDR3, as DNA: TGTGCCAGCAGCCGCCACACAGGGGGCGATGGCTACACCTTC.

This rearrangement joins TRBV10-3 to TRBJ2-3; TRBD2 matches at 7 bases. The CDR3 sequence is 17 residues long. Trimming took 4 bases from V and 2 from J; bases not matched to a gene: 12. CDR1 ENHRY and CDR2 SYGVKD come from the germline V gene. The CDR3 nucleotides read TGTGCCATCAGTGCCACCCCGGCGGGAGTCAACACAGATACGCAGTATTTT. This gives the protein CAISATPAGVNTDTQYF.

This clone was seen just once. V is TRBV19 and J is TRBJ1-2, with TRBD1 as a possible D gene (5 bases). The CDR3 totals 13 residues. Germline values: CDR1 LNHDA, CDR2 SQIVND (reference sequence). Trimming shortened V by 0 bases and J by 11 bases, and 13 bases separated the two germline ends. The CDR3 sequence is CASSIEATTAYTF. The DNA of the CDR3 is TGTGCCAGTAGTATAGAAGCAACGACAGCGTACACCTTC.

The V and J genes are TRBV30 and TRBJ1-6; D is unclear. This CDR3 region has 13 residues. Trimming removed 3 bases at V and 9 bases at J, with 12 bases between. Germline loops: CDR1 GTSNPN, CDR2 SVGIG (reference sequence). The CDR3: CAWRVSGGSPLHF. For the CDR3, the DNA is TGTGCCTGGAGAGTCTCCGGAGGTTCACCCCTCCACTTT.

The chain couples TRBV24-1 to TRBJ2-7; possibly TRBD1 for D (5 bases). CDR1 is KGHDR, CDR2 SFDVKD, per germline. Trimming took off 4 bases at V and 2 bases at J, with 11 bases between the two ends. CDR3 length equals 14 residues. CDR3 in amino acids: CATSDQGPPYEQYF. Written as DNA, the CDR3 is TGTGCCACCAGTGACCAGGGTCCTCCCTACGAGCAGTACTTC.

In regard to this clone: This sample includes further DNA sequences coding for the same CDR3. The rearrangement joins TRBV3-1 (or the pseudogene TRBV3-2) to TRBJ1-2; weak D call: TRBD1 (5 bases). CDR1 LGHDT and CDR2 YNNKEL come from the germline V gene (reference sequence). Trimming removed 2 bases at V and 4 bases at J, with 11 bases between. The CDR3 runs to 14 residues. The CDR3 here is CASSQRQGFYGYTF. CDR3 nucleotides: TGTGCCAGCAGCCAACGGCAGGGCTTCTATGGCTACACCTTC.

The chain employs TRBV9 and TRBJ2-5; 7 bases fit TRBD1. Trimming at V came to 3 bases and at J to 2 bases, leaving 10 bases not matched to a gene. From germline, CDR1 is SGDLS and CDR2 YYNGEE. The CDR3 loop spans 16 amino acids. The CDR3 coding sequence is TGTGCCAGCAGCGCCCCTTGGGACAGTCCTCAAGAGACCCAGTACTTC. It specifies CASSAPWDSPQETQYF.

The rearrangement joins TRBV7-9 to TRBJ1-2, with unresolved D. Germline CDR1 SEHNR, CDR2 FQNEAQ (reference sequence). Trimming took off 1 base at V and 7 bases at J, with 4 bases between the two ends. The CDR3 sequence is 11 residues long. CDR3 in amino acids: CASSLEAGYTF. For the CDR3, the DNA is TGTGCCAGCAGCTTAGAAGCTGGCTACACCTTC.

This clone was picked up one time. The chain couples TRBV7-2 to TRBJ1-2; TRBD1 might be the D (5 bases). V was clipped by 5 bases and J by 8 bases, with 15 bases between them. Germline V gene data show CDR1 as SGHTA and CDR2 as FQGNSA. The CDR3 is made up of 13 amino acids. CDR3 sequence (DNA): TGTGCCAGCAGCCAATCGGCGGGGGGGGGCTACACCTTC. It encodes CASSQSAGGGYTF.

The V gene is TRBV3-1 (or the pseudogene TRBV3-2), the J gene TRBJ2-7; no clear D. The CDR3 spans 12 residues. Trimming shortened V by 0 bases and J by 9 bases, and 9 bases separated the two germline ends. The germline V gene has CDR1 LGHDT and CDR2 YNNKEL (reference sequence). The CDR3 loop reads CASSQEGRGQYF. Written as DNA, the CDR3 is TGTGCCAGCAGCCAAGAAGGACGAGGGCAGTACTTC.

The chain is built from TRBV5-4 and TRBJ2-1, with a weak D call TRBD2 (6 bases). The CDR3 spans 15 residues. Germline CDR1 SGHNT, CDR2 YYREEE (reference sequence). With 4 bases removed from V and 6 bases from J, the gap between germline ends came to 17 bases. The CDR3 reads CASSAGLTTPNEQFF. The CDR3 DNA sequence: TGTGCCAGCAGCGCGGGACTCACAACCCCCAATGAGCAGTTCTTC.

The chain recombines TRBV2 with TRBJ2-7, with 7 bases aligning to TRBD1. The CDR3 is 15 residues long. V dropped 7 bases and J dropped 2; count of bases not matched to a gene: 11. The V gene's germline CDR1 is SNHLY and CDR2 FYNNEI. The CDR3 DNA reads as TGTGCCAGCAACCGCCCGGGACAGCTTACCTACGAGCAGTACTTC. Amino acids: CASNRPGQLTYEQYF. The full variable domain, with the rest looked up from reference TRBV2 and TRBJ2-7, is EPEVTQTPSHQVTQMGQEVILRCVPISNHLYFYWYRQILGQKVEFLVSFYNNEISEKSEIFDDQFSVERPDGSNFTLKIRSTKLEDSAMYFCASNRPGQLTYEQYFGPGTRLTVT.

The chain has TRBV11-2 and TRBJ2-6; D perhaps matches TRBD2 (5 bases). This CDR3 contains 14 residues. Germline V gene lookup returns CDR1 SGHAT and CDR2 FQNNGV. Trimming took off 5 bases at V and 0 bases at J, with 5 bases between the two ends. This CDR3 is CASSGSSGANVLTF. CDR3 coding DNA: TGTGCCAGCAGCGGGAGCTCTGGGGCCAACGTCCTGACTTTC.